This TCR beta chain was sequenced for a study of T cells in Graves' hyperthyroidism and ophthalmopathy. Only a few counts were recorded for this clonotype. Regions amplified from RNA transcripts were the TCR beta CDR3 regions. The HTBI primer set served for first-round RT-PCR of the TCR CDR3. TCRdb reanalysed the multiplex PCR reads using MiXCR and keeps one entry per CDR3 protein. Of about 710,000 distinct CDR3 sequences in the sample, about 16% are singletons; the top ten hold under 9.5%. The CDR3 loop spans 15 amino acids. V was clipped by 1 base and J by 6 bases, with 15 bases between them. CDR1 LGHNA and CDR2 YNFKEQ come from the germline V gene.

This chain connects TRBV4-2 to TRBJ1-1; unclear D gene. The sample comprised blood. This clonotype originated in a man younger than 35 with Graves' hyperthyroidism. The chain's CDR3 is CASSQALGLLPEAFF. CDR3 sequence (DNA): TGTGCCAGCAGCCAAGCACTGGGTCTACTCCCTGAAGCTTTCTTT.